One and the same sample provided the 3 T cell receptor beta chains below, sequenced in a study of cytomegalovirus exposure and HLA in healthy donors. This PCR relied on a set of 60 Vbeta primers and 13 Jbeta primers. This table comes from immunoSEQ multiplex PCR, and its TCRdb copy is limited to in-frame clones, with some not included. The sample carries 110,000 to 150,000 clones, around three quarters recorded once. The sequenced material came from PBMCs. These receptors originate from a middle-aged man in good health and CMV-seronegative.

The V call is TRBV11-2, the J call TRBJ1-4, with 9 bases matching TRBD1. Germline CDR1 is SGHAT and CDR2 is FQNNGV. V lost 5 bases, J lost 5 bases, and 6 bases stayed unmatched. The CDR3 is made up of 15 amino acids. CDR3 residues: CASSLGGQGNEKLFF. The CDR3 nucleotides are TGTGCCAGCAGCCTCGGTGGACAGGGGAATGAAAAACTGTTTTTT.

The V and J genes are TRBV6-5 and TRBJ1-1; D is perhaps TRBD1 (6 bases). The CDR3 has 14 amino acids. Germline V CDR1 and CDR2: MNHEY, SVGAGI. The germline V and J ends were trimmed by 7 bases and 2 bases, with 14 bases remaining between them. This CDR3 is CASTNGQFNTEAFF. The CDR3 DNA reads as TGTGCCAGCACCAACGGACAGTTCAACACTGAAGCTTTCTTT.

V gene TRBV7-8 combines with J gene TRBJ2-7; D possibly corresponds to TRBD2 (6 bases). V was cut by 4 bases and J by 4 bases, with 17 bases left in between. Germline V gene lookup returns CDR1 SGHVS and CDR2 FQNEAQ. The length of the CDR3 is 15 residues. Written as DNA, the CDR3 is TGTGCCAGCAGCTATCGGCGGGGAACGACGTACGAGCAGTACTTC. Residues: CASSYRRGTTYEQYF.